These 13 T cell receptor beta chains were sequenced from one sample in a study of shared clonotypes between healthy human individuals. Data came from immunoSEQ multiplex PCR; TCRdb stores just in-frame clones and leaves some out. The sample holds around 2.5 million clones, approximately 93% seen once. Sequenced: naive CD4+ T cells from PBMCs. Subset: CD45RA+ positively selected. The source is a young man in good health. Some clones in this sample may be carry-over from other donors' samples.

The CDR3 DNA sequence: TGTGCCAGCAGTTTAGGGACAGGGGGCGTTCAGCCCCAGCATTTT. Translated: CASSLGTGGVQPQHF. The chain is built from TRBV28 and TRBJ1-5, with 12 nucleotides matching TRBD1. Unmatched junction bases numbered 2, after V lost 2 bases and J lost 6 bases. CDR1 and CDR2 from the germline V gene are MDHEN and SYDVKM. The CDR3 is made up of 15 amino acids.

This chain joins TRBV5-1 and TRBJ1-6; no clear D gene. The V and J ends lost 2 bases and 6 bases respectively, with 9 bases between them. Per the germline V gene, CDR1 is SGHRS and CDR2 is YFSETQ. CDR3 length: 14 amino acids. CDR3 in amino acids: CASSFLDRNSPLHF. The CDR3 DNA reads TGCGCCAGCAGCTTCCTAGACCGTAATTCACCCCTCCACTTT. The full variable domain, completed using reference TRBV5-1 and TRBJ1-6, is KAGVTQTPRYLIKTRGQQVTLSCSPISGHRSVSWYQQTPGQGLQFLFEYFSETQRNKGNFPGRFSGRQFSNSRSEMNVSTLELGDSALYLCASSFLDRNSPLHFGNGTRLTVT.

The table lists this clone with a count of one. The chain joins TRBV7-2 to TRBJ1-1, with TRBD1 identical over 7 bases. V shed 4 bases and J 3 bases; nucleotides not matched to a gene: 8. Germline V gene lookup returns CDR1 SGHTA and CDR2 FQGNSA. CDR3 length: 15 amino acids. As DNA, the CDR3 is TGTGCCAGCAGCTCCACAGGGGCTCTTTACACTGAAGCTTTCTTT. Translated: CASSSTGALYTEAFF. Supplemented by reference TRBV7-2 and TRBJ1-1, the full variable domain reads GAGVSQSPSNKVTEKGKDVELRCDPISGHTALYWYRQSLGQGLEFLIYFQGNSAPDKSGLPSDRFSAERTGGSVSTLTIQRTQQEDSAVYLCASSSTGALYTEAFFGQGTRLTVV.

The chain couples TRBV7-2 to TRBJ1-1; D not certain. The CDR3 extends over 15 amino acids. Trimming took 0 bases from V and 4 from J, leaving 12 bases between them. Germline V CDR1 and CDR2: SGHTA, FQGNSA. As DNA, the CDR3 is TGTGCCAGCAGCTTAGCCCGGGCCCTTGGCACTGAAGCTTTCTTT. This codes for CASSLARALGTEAFF.

The chain links TRBV5-1 to TRBJ2-7, with TRBD2 identical over 10 bases. The V segment lost 0 bases and the J segment 6 bases; nucleotides outside the gene matches: 9. The CDR3 runs to 16 residues. The germline gives CDR1 SGHRS, CDR2 YFSETQ. CDR3: CASSLATLAGEVEQYF. The CDR3 DNA reads TGCGCCAGCAGCTTGGCCACCCTAGCGGGAGAAGTCGAGCAGTACTTC. Supplemented by reference TRBV5-1 and TRBJ2-7, the full variable domain reads KAGVTQTPRYLIKTRGQQVTLSCSPISGHRSVSWYQQTPGQGLQFLFEYFSETQRNKGNFPGRFSGRQFSNSRSEMNVSTLELGDSALYLCASSLATLAGEVEQYFGPGTRLTVT.

In its sample, this clone was seen once. This chain links TRBV5-4 with TRBJ1-5, with D hard to call. CDR1 SGHNT and CDR2 YYREEE come from the germline V gene (reference sequence). V was shortened by 6 bases and J by 0 bases, with 16 bases between the two germline ends. This CDR3 comprises 16 residues. DNA of the CDR3: TGTGCCAGCATCATCTCCGGGTACGATAGCAATCAGCCCCAGCATTTT. Translating it yields CASIISGYDSNQPQHF.

The chain couples TRBV2 to TRBJ2-5; TRBD1 matches 8 bases. J was trimmed by 1 base and V by 5 bases; bases with no gene match: 6. The germline gives CDR1 SNHLY, CDR2 FYNNEI. This CDR3 contains 15 residues. The CDR3 loop is CASSPDRARQETQYF. The DNA for the CDR3 is TGTGCCAGCAGTCCGGACAGGGCCCGCCAAGAGACCCAGTACTTC.

This chain joins TRBV5-5 and TRBJ2-7, with D unresolved. This CDR3 is 13 amino acids long. V lost 1 base, J lost 2 bases, and 7 bases lay in between. The germline V gene encodes CDR1 SGHKS and CDR2 YYEKEE (reference sequence). The CDR3 loop is CASSLTSTYEQYF. CDR3 DNA: TGTGCCAGCAGCTTGACCAGTACCTACGAGCAGTACTTC.

This clone was observed a handful of times. The chain recombines TRBV5-8 with TRBJ2-2; no clear D. The V end was cut by 2 bases, the J end by 3 bases, with 14 bases between. Germline CDR1 reads SGHTS; CDR2 reads YDEGEE. The CDR3 runs 16 residues. As DNA, the CDR3 is TGTGCCAGCAGCTTTGGACCCCTCCTCGACACCGGGGAGCTGTTTTTT. The encoded protein is CASSFGPLLDTGELFF. Variable domain in full (rest from reference TRBV5-8 and TRBJ2-2): EAGVTQSPTHLIKTRGQQATLRCSPISGHTSVYWYQQALGLGLQFLLWYDEGEERNRGNFPPRFSGRQFPNYSSELNVNALELEDSALYLCASSFGPLLDTGELFFGEGSRLTVL.

The chain recombines TRBV28 with TRBJ2-7; tentatively, D is TRBD1 (5 bases). Germline V CDR1 and CDR2: MDHEN, SYDVKM. The CDR3 length is 16 residues. The V end was cut by 7 bases, the J end by 3 bases, with 22 bases between. The CDR3 region is CASTTQTRDSHYEQYF. In DNA, the CDR3 is TGTGCCAGCACCACCCAAACTCGAGACAGCCACTACGAGCAGTACTTC.

Comment on this clone: Other nucleotide sequences in the sample specify the same CDR3. This chain connects TRBV5-4 to TRBJ2-5; 9 positions agree with TRBD1. Unmatched junction bases numbered 4, after V lost 2 bases and J lost 5 bases. Germline CDR1 reads SGHNT; CDR2 reads YYREEE (reference sequence). The CDR3 length is 14 residues. The CDR3 nucleotides are TGTGCCAGCAGCTTACAGGGGGCCGGGGAGACCCAGTACTTC. Translating gives CASSLQGAGETQYF.

The chain joins TRBV28 to TRBJ2-1; TRBD1 agrees at 9 bases. The CDR3 contains 14 residues. V dropped 6 bases and J dropped 2; count of bases not matched to a gene: 2. Germline V gene data show CDR1 as MDHEN and CDR2 as SYDVKM. Here the CDR3 DNA reads TGTGCCAGCAGGACAGGGGGGGCCTACAATGAGCAGTTCTTC. This gives the protein CASRTGGAYNEQFF. The full variable domain, in which reference TRBV28 and TRBJ2-1 provide the parts outside the CDR3, is DVKVTQSSRYLVKRTGEKVFLECVQDMDHENMFWYRQDPGLGLRLIYFSYDVKMKEKGDIPEGYSVSREKKERFSLILESASTNQTSMYLCASRTGGAYNEQFFGPGTRLTVL.

The chain couples TRBV29-1 to TRBJ2-7; 11 positions match TRBD1. This CDR3 has 13 amino acids. The germline CDR1 and CDR2 sequences are SQVTM and ANQGSEA. V lost 4 bases and J lost 6; bases outside the gene matches: 5. CDR3 amino acids: CSVGGTGGGEQYF. Here the CDR3 DNA reads TGCAGCGTTGGAGGGACAGGGGGAGGCGAGCAGTACTTC.